The entry that follows covers one TCR beta chain sequence. These data belong to a study of blood T cell repertoires in COVID-19. About the research overall: The study drew acute and convalescent COVID-19 samples from the United States, Italy and Spain.

Under the authors' procedure: How many nucleated cells were present was estimated from reference gene primer amplification. This table comes from immunoSEQ multiplex PCR, and its TCRdb copy is limited to in-frame clones, with some not included. The V and J calls and clone size were taken over from that table, and D and trimming were inferred from the DNA. The table has tens of thousands of clones, more than 75% seen once; the top ten hold approximately 5%. The CDR3 spans 15 residues. Trimming removed 1 base at V and 5 bases at J, with 14 bases between. Germline values: CDR1 LGHDT, CDR2 YNNKEL (reference sequence). Assignments of participants to cohorts depended upon their own reported clinical history.

The chain couples TRBV3-1 (or the pseudogene TRBV3-2) to TRBJ1-2; possibly TRBD1 for D (6 bases). The TCR originated in a woman aged 50 to 65 with acute COVID-19. The sample consisted of PBMCs or T cells enriched from blood (not recorded which). CDR3 sequence (DNA): TGTGCCAGCAGCCAAGCGGGGGGGCGCCGATATGGCTACACCTTC. This translates into CASSQAGGRRYGYTF.